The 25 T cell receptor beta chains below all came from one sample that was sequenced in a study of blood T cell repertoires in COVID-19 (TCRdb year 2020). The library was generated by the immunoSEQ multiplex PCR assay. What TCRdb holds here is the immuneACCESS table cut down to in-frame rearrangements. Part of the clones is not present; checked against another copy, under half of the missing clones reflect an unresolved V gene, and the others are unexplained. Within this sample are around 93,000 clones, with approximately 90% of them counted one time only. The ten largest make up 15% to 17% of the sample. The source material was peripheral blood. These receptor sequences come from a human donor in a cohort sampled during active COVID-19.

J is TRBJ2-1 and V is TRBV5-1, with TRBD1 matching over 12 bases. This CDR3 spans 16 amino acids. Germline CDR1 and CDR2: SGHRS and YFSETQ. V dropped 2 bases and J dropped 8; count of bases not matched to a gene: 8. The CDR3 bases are TGCGCCAGCAGCTTCCCCGGGACAGGGGGCAGGGATGAGCAGTTCTTC. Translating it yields CASSFPGTGGRDEQFF.

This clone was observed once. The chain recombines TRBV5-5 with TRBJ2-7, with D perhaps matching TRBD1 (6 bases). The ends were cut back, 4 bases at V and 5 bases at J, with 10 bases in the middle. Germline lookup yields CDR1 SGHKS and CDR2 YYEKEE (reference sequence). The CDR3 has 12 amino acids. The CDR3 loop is CASSMGAHEQYF. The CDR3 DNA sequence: TGTGCCAGCAGCATGGGGGCACACGAGCAGTACTTC.

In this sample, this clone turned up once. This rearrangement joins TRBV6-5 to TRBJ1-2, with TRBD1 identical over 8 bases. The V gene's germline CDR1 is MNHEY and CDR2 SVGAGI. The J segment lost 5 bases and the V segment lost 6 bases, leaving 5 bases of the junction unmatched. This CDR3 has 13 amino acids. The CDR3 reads CASSPQGDYGYTF. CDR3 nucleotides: TGTGCCAGCAGCCCACAGGGGGATTATGGCTACACCTTC.

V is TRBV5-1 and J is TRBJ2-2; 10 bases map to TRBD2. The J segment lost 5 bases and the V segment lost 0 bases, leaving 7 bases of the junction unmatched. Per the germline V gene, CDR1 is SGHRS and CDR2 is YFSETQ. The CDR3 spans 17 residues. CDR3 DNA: TGCGCCAGCAGCTTGGGCTCTAGCGGGAGAGGTACCGGGGAGCTGTTTTTT. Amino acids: CASSLGSSGRGTGELFF.

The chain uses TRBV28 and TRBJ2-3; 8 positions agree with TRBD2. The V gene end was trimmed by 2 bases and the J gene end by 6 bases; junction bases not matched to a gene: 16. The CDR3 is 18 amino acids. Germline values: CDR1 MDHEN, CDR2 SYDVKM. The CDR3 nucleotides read TGTGCCAGCAGTTTAGCCCCTTGGGCGGGAGGTTGGGCGGATACGCAGTATTTT. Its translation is CASSLAPWAGGWADTQYF.

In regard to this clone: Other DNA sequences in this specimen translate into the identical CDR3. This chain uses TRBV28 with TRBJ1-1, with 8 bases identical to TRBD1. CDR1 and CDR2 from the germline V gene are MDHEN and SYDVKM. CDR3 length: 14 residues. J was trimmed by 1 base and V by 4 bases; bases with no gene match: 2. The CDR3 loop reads CASSSGQGNTEAFF. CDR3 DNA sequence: TGTGCCAGCAGTTCCGGACAGGGGAACACTGAAGCTTTCTTT.

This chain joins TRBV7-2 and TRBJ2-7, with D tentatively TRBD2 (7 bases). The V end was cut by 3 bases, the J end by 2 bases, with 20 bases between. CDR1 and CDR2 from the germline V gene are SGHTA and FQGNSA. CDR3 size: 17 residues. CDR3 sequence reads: CASSFRSSGGNPYEQYF. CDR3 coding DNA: TGTGCCAGCAGCTTTCGTAGCTCGGGGGGCAATCCCTACGAGCAGTACTTC.

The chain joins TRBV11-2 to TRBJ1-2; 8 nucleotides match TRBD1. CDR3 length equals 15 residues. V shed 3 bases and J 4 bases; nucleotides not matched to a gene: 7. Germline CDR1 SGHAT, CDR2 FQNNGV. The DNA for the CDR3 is TGTGCCAGCAGCTTGCAGGGGGCGATAGGCTATGGCTACACCTTC. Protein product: CASSLQGAIGYGYTF. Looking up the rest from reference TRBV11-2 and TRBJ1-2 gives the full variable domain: EAGVAQSPRYKIIEKRQSVAFWCNPISGHATLYWYQQILGQGPKLLIQFQNNGVVDDSQLPKDRFSAERLKGVDSTLKIQPAKLEDSAVYLCASSLQGAIGYGYTFGSGTRLTVV.

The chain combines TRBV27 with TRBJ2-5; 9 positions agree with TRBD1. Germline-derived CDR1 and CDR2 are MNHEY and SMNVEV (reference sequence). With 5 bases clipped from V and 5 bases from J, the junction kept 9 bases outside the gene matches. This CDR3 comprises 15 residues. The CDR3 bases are TGTGCCAGCAGTCCCCCCGGGACAGGGAAGGAGACCCAGTACTTC. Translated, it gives CASSPPGTGKETQYF.

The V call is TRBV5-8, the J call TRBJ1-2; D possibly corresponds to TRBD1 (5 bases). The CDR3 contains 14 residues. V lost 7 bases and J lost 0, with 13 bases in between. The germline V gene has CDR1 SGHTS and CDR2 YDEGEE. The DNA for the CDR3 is TGTGCCAGCGGCCAGGGTTTTGCTAACTATGGCTACACCTTC. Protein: CASGQGFANYGYTF.

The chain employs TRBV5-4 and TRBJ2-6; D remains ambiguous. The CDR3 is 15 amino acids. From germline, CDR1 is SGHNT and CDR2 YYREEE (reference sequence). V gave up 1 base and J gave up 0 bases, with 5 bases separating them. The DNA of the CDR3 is TGTGCCAGCAGCTTGAGGAGCTCTGGGGCCAACGTCCTGACTTTC. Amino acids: CASSLRSSGANVLTF.

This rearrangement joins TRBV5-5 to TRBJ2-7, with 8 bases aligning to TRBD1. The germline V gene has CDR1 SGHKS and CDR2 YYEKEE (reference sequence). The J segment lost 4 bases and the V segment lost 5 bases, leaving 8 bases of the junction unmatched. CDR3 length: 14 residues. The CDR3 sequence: CASRAAGGGYEQYF. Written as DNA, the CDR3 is TGTGCCAGCAGAGCCGCAGGGGGCGGTTACGAGCAGTACTTC. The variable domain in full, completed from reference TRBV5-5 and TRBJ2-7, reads DAGVTQSPTHLIKTRGQQVTLRCSPISGHKSVSWYQQVLGQGPQFIFQYYEKEERGRGNFPDRFSARQFPNYSSELNVNALLLGDSALYLCASRAAGGGYEQYFGPGTRLTVT.

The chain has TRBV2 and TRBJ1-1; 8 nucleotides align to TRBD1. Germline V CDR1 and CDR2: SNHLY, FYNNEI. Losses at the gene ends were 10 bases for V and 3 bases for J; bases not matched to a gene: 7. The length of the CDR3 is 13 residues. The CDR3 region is CATYQQGDTEAFF. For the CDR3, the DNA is TGTGCCACTTACCAACAGGGGGACACTGAAGCTTTCTTT.

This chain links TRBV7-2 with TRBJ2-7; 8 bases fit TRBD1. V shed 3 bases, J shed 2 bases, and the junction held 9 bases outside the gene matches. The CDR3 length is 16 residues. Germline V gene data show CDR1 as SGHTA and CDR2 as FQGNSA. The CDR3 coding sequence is TGTGCCAGCAGCTTGGCAGGGGGCGGGTTGACCTACGAGCAGTACTTC. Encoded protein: CASSLAGGGLTYEQYF.

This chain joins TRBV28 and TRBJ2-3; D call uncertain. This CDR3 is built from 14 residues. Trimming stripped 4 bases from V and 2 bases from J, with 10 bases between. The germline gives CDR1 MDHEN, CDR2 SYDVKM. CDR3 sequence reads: CASSSERITDTQYF. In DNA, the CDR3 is TGTGCCAGCAGTTCAGAGAGGATCACAGATACGCAGTATTTT.

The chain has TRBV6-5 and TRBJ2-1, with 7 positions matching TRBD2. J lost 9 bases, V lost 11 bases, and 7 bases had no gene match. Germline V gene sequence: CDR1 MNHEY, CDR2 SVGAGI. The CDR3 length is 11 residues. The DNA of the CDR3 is TGTGCCGTAACCTGGGAGGGTGAGCAGTTCTTC. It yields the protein CAVTWEGEQFF.

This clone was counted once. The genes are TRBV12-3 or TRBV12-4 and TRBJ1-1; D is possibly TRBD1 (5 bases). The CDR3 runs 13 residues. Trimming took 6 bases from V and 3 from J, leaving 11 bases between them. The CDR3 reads CASSLREDTEAFF. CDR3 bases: TGTGCCAGCAGCCTCAGGGAGGACACTGAAGCTTTCTTT.

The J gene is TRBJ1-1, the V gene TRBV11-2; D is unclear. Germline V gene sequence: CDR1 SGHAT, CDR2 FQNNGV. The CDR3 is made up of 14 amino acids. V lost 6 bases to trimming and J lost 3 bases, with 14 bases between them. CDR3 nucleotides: TGTGCCAGCAGAACCACTCAGGTGTACACTGAAGCTTTCTTT. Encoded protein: CASRTTQVYTEAFF.

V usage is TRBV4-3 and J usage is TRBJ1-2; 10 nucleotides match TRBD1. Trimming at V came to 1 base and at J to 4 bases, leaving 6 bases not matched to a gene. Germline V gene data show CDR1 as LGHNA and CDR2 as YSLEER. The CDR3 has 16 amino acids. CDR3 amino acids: CASSQGGDRGAYGYTF. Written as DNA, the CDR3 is TGCGCCAGCAGCCAAGGCGGGGACAGGGGAGCCTATGGCTACACCTTC.

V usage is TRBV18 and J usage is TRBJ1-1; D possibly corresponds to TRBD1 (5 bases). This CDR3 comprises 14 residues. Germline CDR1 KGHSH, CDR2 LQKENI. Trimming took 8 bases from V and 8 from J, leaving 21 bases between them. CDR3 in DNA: TGTGCCAGCACAGGAATAAGAGCCGACGGAGAAGCTTTCTTT. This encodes CASTGIRADGEAFF.

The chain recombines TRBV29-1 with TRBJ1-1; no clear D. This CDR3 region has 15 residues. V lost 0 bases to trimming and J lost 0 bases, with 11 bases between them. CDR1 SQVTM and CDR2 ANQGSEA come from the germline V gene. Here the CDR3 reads CSVEDRVSLNTEAFF. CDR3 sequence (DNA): TGCAGCGTTGAAGATCGGGTCAGCTTGAACACTGAAGCTTTCTTT.

The CDR3 loop reads CASSDPGGRYEQYF. In nucleotides, the CDR3 is TGTGCCAGCAGTGACCCGGGCGGGAGATACGAGCAGTACTTC. The chain employs TRBV2 and TRBJ2-7, with TRBD2 identical over 7 bases. The trim removed 3 bases at V and 4 bases at J, leaving 6 bases unmatched. This CDR3 region has 14 residues. Germline CDR1 reads SNHLY; CDR2 reads FYNNEI.

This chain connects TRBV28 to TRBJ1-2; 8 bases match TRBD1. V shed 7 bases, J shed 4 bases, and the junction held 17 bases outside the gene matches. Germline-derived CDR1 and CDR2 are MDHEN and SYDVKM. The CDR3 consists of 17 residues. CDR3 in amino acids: CASTVRPGQGGPYGYTF. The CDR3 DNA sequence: TGTGCCAGCACCGTTCGCCCTGGACAGGGAGGTCCCTATGGCTACACCTTC.

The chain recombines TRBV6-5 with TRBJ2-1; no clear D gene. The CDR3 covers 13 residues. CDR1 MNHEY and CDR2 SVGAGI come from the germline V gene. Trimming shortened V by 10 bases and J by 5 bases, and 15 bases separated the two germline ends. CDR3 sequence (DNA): TGTGCCATACTCCGTACAGATCACAATGAGCAGTTCTTC. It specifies CAILRTDHNEQFF.

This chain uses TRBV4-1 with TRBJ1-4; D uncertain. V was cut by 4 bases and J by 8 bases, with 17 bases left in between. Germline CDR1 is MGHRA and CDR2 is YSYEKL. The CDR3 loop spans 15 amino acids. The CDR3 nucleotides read TGCGCCAGCAGCCGGGCGGAGGCATTGAGGGAAAAACTGTTTTTT. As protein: CASSRAEALREKLFF.